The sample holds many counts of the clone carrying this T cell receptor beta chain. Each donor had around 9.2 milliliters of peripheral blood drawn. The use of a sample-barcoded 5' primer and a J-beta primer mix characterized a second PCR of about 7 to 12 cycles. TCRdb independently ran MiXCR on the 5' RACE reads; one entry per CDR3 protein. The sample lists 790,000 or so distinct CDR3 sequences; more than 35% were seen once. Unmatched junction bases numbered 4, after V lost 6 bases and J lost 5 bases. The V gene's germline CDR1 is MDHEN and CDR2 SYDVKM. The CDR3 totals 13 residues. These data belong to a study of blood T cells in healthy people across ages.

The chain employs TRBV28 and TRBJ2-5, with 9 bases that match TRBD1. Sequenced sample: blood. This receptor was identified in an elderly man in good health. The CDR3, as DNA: TGTGCCAGCAGCCGCGGACAGGGGGAGACCCAGTACTTC. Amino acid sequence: CASSRGQGETQYF.